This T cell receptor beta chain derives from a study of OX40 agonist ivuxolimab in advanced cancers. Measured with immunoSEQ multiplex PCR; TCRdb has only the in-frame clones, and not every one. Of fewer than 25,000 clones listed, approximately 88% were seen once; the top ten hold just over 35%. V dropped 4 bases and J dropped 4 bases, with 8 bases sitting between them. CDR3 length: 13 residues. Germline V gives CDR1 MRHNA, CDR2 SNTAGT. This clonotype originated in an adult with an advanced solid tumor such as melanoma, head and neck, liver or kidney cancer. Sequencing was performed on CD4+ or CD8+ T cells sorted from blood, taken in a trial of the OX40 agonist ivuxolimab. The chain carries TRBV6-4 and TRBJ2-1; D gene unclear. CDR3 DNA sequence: TGTGCCAGCAGTGCTGGACGGTACAATGAGCAGTTCTTC. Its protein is CASSAGRYNEQFF.